The rows below give T cell receptor beta chains drawn from one sample of a study of blood T cells in healthy people across ages. TCRdb reprocessed the 5' RACE reads via MiXCR and lists one record per CDR3 protein. Of about 670,000 distinct CDR3 sequences in the sample, 45% to 60% were seen once. Sequences were obtained from blood. The receptors here all came from an elderly woman in good health. Each CDR3 is given with its conserved first and last residue. A D gene is named only where the DNA matches it firmly. Part of the rows lack a size; the others show once, few, many or a class for expanded clones.

TRBD1	TRBV19	TRBJ2-5	.	CASSANPRFDDTGAQETQYF	TGTGCCAGTAGTGCAAATCCCCGCTTCGATGATACAGGGGCCCAAGAGACCCAGTACTTC
.	TRBV3-1	TRBJ2-5	many	CASSHLTRQETQYF	TGTGCCAGCAGCCACCTGACGAGGCAAGAGACCCAGTACTTC
TRBD1	TRBV24-1	TRBJ1-5	.	CATRSDRGYEWSNQPQHF	TGTGCCACCAGGTCGGACAGGGGCTATGAGTGGAGCAATCAGCCCCAGCATTTT
.	TRBV4-2	TRBJ2-1	.	CASSQDIYNEQFF	TGTGCCAGCAGCCAAGACATTTACAATGAGCAGTTCTTC
.	TRBV13	TRBJ1-1	few	CASSFTLGDTEAFF	TGTGCCAGCAGCTTCACCCTGGGGGACACTGAAGCTTTCTTT
.	TRBV28	TRBJ2-5	.	CASSLGDIQETQYF	TGTGCCAGCAGTTTAGGGGATATACAAGAGACCCAGTACTTC
.	TRBV10-3	TRBJ2-7	.	CAINPGPRLDEQYF	TGTGCCATCAACCCGGGCCCGAGGTTAGACGAGCAGTACTTC
TRBD2	TRBV7-2	TRBJ2-7	many	CASVVSSTSSYEQYF	TGTGCCAGCGTAGTCTCGTCGACTAGCAGCTACGAGCAGTACTTC
.	TRBV20-1	TRBJ2-2	.	CSARRRVGDHRELFF	TGCAGTGCTCGAAGGCGGGTCGGGGACCACCGGGAGCTGTTTTTT
TRBD1	TRBV20-1	TRBJ1-6	.	CSARDQDRGGSPLHF	TGCAGTGCTAGAGATCAAGACAGGGGAGGTTCACCCCTCCACTTT
TRBD1	TRBV9	TRBJ2-7	.	CASSVSRTGGLYEQYF	TGTGCCAGCAGCGTAAGCCGGACAGGGGGCCTCTACGAGCAGTACTTC
.	TRBV7-2	TRBJ2-2	.	CASSLVEGIGELFF	TGTGCCAGCAGCTTGGTGGAAGGAATCGGGGAGCTGTTTTTT